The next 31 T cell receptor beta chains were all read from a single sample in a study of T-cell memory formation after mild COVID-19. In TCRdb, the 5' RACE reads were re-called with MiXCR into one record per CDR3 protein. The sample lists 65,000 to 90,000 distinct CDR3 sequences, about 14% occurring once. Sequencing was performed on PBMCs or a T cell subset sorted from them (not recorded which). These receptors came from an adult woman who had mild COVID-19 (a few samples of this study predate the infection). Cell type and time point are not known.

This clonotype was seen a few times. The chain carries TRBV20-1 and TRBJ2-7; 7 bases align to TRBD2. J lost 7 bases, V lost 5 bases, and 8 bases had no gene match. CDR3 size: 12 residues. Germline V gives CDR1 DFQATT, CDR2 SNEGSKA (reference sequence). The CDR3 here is CSARREFGEQYF. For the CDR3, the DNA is TGCAGTGCTCGGCGGGAGTTTGGGGAGCAGTACTTC.

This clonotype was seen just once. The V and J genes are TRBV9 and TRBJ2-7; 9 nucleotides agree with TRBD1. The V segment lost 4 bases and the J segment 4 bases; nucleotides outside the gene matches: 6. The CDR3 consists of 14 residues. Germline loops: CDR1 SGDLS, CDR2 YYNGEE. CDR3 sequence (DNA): TGTGCCAGCAGCCTCCGGGACAGGGAGTACGAGCAGTACTTC. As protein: CASSLRDREYEQYF.

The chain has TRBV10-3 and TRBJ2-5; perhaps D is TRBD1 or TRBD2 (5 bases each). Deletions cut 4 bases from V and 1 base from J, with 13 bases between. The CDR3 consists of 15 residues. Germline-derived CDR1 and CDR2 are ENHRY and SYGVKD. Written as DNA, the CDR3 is TGTGCCATCAGTGCCGCTGGGACGGTCCAAGAGACCCAGTACTTC. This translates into CAISAAGTVQETQYF.

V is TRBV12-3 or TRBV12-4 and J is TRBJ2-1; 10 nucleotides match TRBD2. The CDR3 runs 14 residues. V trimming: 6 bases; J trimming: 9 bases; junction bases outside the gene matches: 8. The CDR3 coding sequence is TGTGCCAGCAGGGCCGGGACTAGCGAGGGTGAGCAGTTCTTC. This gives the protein CASRAGTSEGEQFF.

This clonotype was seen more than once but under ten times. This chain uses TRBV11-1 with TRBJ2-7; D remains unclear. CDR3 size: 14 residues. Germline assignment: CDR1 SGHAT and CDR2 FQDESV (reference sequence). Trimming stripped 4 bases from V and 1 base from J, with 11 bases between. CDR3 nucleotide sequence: TGTGCCAGCAGCTACGGCGCAGGTTCCTACGAGCAGTACTTC. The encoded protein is CASSYGAGSYEQYF.

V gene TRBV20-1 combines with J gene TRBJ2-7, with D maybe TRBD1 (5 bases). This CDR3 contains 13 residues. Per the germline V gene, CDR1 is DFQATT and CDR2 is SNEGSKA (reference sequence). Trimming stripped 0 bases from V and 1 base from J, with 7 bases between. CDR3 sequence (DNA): TGCAGTGCTAGAGAAGGGGAATCCTACGAGCAGTACTTC. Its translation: CSAREGESYEQYF.

CDR3 sequence (DNA): TGTGCCAGCAGTTACTTGGCAGTGGGCGGGAGTGAGCAGTTCTTC. Protein sequence: CASSYLAVGGSEQFF. The J gene is TRBJ2-1, the V gene TRBV6-2 or TRBV6-3; 7 positions agree with TRBD2. V dropped 1 base and J dropped 9; count of bases not matched to a gene: 9. From germline, CDR1 is MNHEY and CDR2 SVGEGT. The CDR3 totals 15 residues.

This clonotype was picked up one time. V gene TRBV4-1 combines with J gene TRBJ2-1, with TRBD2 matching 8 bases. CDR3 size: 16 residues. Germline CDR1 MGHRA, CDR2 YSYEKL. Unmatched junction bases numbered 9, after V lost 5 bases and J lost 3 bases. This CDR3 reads CASSAARTSLYNEQFF. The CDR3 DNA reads TGCGCCAGCAGCGCCGCCAGGACTAGCCTCTACAATGAGCAGTTCTTC.

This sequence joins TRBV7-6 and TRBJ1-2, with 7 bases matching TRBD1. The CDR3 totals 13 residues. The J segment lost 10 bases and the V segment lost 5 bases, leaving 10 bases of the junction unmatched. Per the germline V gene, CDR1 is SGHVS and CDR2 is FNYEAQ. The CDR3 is CASSRPGTESYTF. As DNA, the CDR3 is TGTGCCAGCAGCCGTCCCGGGACAGAATCCTACACCTTC.

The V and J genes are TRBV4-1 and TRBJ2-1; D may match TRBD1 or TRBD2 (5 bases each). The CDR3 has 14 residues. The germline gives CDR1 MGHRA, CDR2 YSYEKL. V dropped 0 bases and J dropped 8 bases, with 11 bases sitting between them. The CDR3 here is CASSQDYGAYEQFF. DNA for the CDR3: TGCGCCAGCAGCCAAGATTACGGGGCCTATGAGCAGTTCTTC.

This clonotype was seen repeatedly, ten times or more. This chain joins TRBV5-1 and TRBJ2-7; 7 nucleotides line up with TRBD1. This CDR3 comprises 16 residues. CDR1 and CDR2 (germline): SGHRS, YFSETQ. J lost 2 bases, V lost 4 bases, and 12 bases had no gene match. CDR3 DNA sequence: TGCGCCAGCAGCCTAGAGCACAGGGGTTCCCCCTACGAGCAGTACTTC. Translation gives CASSLEHRGSPYEQYF.

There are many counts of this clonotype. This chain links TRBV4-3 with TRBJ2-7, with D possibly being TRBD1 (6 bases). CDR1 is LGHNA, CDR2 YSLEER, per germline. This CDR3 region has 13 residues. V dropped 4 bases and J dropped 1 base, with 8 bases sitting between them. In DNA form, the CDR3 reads TGCGCCAGCAGCCCAGGACAGTCCTACGAGCAGTACTTC. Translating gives CASSPGQSYEQYF.

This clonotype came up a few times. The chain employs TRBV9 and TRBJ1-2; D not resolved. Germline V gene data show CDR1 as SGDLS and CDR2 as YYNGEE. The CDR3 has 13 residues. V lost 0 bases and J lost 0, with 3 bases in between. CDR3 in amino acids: CASSVEANYGYTF. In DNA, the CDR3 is TGTGCCAGCAGCGTAGAGGCTAACTATGGCTACACCTTC.

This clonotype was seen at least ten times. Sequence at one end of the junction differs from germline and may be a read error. The CDR3 DNA follows: TGTGCTAGCAGCTTAGGCGGTACCAATGAGCAGTTCTTC. This codes for CASSLGGTNEQFF. The rearrangement joins TRBV7-7 to TRBJ2-1, with D hard to call. There are 13 residues in the CDR3. The germline V gene has CDR1 SSHAT and CDR2 FNYEAQ (reference sequence). The full variable domain, with the rest looked up from reference TRBV7-7 and TRBJ2-1, is GAGVSQSPRYKVTKRGQDVTLRCDPISSHATLYWYQQALGQGPEFLTYFNYEAQPDKSGLPSDRFSAERPEGSISTLTIQRTEQRDSAMYRCASSLGGTNEQFFGPGTRLTVL.

Here the CDR3 reads CSARDGTSGGQNTGELFF. The DNA of the CDR3 is TGCAGTGCTAGAGATGGGACTAGCGGGGGACAGAACACCGGGGAGCTGTTTTTT. The chain combines TRBV20-1 with TRBJ2-2, with 14 bases that match TRBD2. The germline gives CDR1 DFQATT, CDR2 SNEGSKA (reference sequence). CDR3 size: 18 residues. The V gene end was trimmed by 0 bases and the J gene end by 1 base; junction bases not matched to a gene: 4.

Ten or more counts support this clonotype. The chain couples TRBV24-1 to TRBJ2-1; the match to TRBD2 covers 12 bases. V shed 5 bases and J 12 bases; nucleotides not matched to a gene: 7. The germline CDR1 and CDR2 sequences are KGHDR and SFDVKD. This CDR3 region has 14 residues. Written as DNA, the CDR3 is TGTGCCACCAGTGCGACTAGCGGGAGAATGGGGCAGTTCTTC. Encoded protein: CATSATSGRMGQFF.

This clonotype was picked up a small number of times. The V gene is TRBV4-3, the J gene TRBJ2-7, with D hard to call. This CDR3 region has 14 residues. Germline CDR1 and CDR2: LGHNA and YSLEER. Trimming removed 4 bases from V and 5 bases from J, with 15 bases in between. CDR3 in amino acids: CASSRSLRSDEQYF. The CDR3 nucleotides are TGCGCCAGCAGCCGAAGTCTAAGAAGCGACGAGCAGTACTTC.

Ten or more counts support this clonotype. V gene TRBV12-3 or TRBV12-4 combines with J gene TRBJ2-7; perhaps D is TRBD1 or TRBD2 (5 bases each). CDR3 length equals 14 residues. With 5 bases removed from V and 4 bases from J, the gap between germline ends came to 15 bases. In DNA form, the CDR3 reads TGTGCCAGCAGTCCCCATGAGAGGGGTTACGAGCAGTACTTC. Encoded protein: CASSPHERGYEQYF.

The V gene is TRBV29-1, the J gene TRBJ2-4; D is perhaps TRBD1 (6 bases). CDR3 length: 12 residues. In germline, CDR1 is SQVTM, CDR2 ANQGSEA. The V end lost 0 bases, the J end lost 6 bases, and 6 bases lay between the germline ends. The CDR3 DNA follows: TGCAGCGTTGAAGAACAGGGAAACATTCAGTACTTC. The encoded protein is CSVEEQGNIQYF.

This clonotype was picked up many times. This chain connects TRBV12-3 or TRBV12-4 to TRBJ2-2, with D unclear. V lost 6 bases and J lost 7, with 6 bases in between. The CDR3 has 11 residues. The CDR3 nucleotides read TGTGCCAGCAGCCATTACGGGGAGCTGTTTTTT. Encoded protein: CASSHYGELFF.

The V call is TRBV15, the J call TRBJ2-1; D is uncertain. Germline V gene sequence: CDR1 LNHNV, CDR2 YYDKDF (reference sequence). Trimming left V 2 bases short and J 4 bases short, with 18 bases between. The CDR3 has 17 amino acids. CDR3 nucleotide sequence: TGTGCCACCAGCAGACACGCTGACAAGCCTTATTACAATGAGCAGTTCTTC. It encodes CATSRHADKPYYNEQFF.

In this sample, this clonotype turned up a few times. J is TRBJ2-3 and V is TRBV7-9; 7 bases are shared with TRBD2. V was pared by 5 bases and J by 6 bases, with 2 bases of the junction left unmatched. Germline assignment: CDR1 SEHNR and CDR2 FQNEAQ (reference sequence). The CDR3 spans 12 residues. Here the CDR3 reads CASSELADTQYF. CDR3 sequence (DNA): TGTGCCAGCAGCGAACTAGCGGATACGCAGTATTTT.

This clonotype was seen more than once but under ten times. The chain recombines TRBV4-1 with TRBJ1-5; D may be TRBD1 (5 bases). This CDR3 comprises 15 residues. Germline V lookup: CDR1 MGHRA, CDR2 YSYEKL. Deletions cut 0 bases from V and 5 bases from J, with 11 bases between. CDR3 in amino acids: CASSQEWGSDQPQHF. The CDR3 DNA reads TGCGCCAGCAGCCAAGAATGGGGGAGTGATCAGCCCCAGCATTTT.

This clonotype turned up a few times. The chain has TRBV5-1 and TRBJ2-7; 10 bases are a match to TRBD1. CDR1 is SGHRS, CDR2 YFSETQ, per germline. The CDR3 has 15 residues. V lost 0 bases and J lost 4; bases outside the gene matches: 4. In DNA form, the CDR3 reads TGCGCCAGCAGCTTGGGACAGGGGGCTGAGTACGAGCAGTACTTC. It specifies CASSLGQGAEYEQYF.

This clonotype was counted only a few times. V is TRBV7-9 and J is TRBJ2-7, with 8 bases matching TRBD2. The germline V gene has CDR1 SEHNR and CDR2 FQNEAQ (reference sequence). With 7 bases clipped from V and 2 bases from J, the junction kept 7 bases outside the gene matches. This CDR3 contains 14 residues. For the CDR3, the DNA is TGTGCCAGCACCCTCGGCGGGGGGACCTACGAGCAGTACTTC. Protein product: CASTLGGGTYEQYF.

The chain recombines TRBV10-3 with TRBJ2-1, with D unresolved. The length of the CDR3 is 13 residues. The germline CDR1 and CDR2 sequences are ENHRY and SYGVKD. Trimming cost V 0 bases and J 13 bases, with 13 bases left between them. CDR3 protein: CAISESHSPSQFF. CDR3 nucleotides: TGTGCCATCAGTGAGTCTCACTCCCCGAGCCAGTTCTTC.

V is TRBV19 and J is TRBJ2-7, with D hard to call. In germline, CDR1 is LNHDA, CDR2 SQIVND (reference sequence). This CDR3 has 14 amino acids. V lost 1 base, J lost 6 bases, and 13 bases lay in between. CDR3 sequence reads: CASSIGPPPAEQYF. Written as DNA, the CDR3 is TGTGCCAGTAGTATAGGACCCCCCCCGGCCGAGCAGTACTTC. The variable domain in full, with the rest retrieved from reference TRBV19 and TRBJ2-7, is DGGITQSPKYLFRKEGQNVTLSCEQNLNHDAMYWYRQDPGQGLRLIYYSQIVNDFQKGDIAEGYSVSREKKESFPLTVTSAQKNPTAFYLCASSIGPPPAEQYFGPGTRLTVT.

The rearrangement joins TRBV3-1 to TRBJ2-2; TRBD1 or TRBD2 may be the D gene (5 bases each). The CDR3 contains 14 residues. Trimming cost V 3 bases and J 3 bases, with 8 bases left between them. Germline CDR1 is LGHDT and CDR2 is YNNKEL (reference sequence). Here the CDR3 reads CASSQGPYTGELFF. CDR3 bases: TGTGCCAGCAGCCAGGGACCTTACACCGGGGAGCTGTTTTTT.

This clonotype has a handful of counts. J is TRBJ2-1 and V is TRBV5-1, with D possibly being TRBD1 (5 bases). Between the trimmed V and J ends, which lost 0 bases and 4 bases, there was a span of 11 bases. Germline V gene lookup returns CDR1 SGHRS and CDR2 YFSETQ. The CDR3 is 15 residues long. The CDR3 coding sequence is TGCGCCAGCAGCTTGGCAGGGCAAGGATACAATGAGCAGTTCTTC. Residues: CASSLAGQGYNEQFF.

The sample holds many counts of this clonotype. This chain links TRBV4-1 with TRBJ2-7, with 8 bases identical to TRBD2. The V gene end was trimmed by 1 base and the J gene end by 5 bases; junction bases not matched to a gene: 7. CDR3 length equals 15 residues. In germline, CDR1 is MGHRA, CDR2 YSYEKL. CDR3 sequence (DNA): TGCGCCAGCAGCCAAGCCCGCGGGGGGATCAACGAGCAGTACTTC. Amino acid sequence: CASSQARGGINEQYF.

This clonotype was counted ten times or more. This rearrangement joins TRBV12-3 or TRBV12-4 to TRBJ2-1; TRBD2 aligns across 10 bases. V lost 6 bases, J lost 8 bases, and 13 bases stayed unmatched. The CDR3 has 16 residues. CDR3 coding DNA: TGTGCCAGCAGCGCCGTGAAGCGGGGGGGCATCCATGAGCAGTTCTTC. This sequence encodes CASSAVKRGGIHEQFF.